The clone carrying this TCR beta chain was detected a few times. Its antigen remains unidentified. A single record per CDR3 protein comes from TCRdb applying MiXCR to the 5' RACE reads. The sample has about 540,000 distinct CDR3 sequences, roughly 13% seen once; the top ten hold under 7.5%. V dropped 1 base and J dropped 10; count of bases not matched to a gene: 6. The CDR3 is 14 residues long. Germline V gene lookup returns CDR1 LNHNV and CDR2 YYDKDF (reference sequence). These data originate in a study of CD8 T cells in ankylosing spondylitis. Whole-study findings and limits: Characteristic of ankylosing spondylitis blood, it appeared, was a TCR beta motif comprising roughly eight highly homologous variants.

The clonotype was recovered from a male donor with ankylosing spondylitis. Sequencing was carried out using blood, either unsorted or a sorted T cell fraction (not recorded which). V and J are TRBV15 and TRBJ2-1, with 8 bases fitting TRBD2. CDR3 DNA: TGTGCCACCAGCAGAGGGCTAGCGGGTGAGGAGCAGTTCTTC. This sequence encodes CATSRGLAGEEQFF.